This TCR beta chain came from a study of blood T cell repertoires in COVID-19. Profiling relied on immunoSEQ multiplex PCR, and the TCRdb table lists in-frame clones only, not all of them. The sample gives almost 55,000 clones, roughly 80% of which show up once; roughly 2.7% is in the top ten. The CDR3 spans 12 residues. From germline, CDR1 is SGHDT and CDR2 YYEEEE. The germline V and J ends were trimmed by 5 bases and 7 bases, with 12 bases remaining between them. This clone has just one count. The chain recombines TRBV5-6 with TRBJ1-1, with no clear D. The clonotype comes from a man in his forties or fifties with acute or convalescent COVID-19. The material sequenced was peripheral blood. In DNA form, the CDR3 reads TGTGCCAGCAGTTTCGCGGGATTTGAAGCTTTCTTT. It yields the protein CASSFAGFEAFF.